There are a few counts of the clone carrying this T cell receptor (beta chain). Its antigen remains unknown. This entry belongs to a study of early T cells in non-severe SARS-CoV-2 infection. Looking at the study overall: The sequenced material was bulk RNA from unsorted whole blood, and its chains were unpaired.

Each CDR3 protein gets one entry after TCRdb re-called the 5' RACE reads with MiXCR. Counted here are roughly 50,000 distinct CDR3 sequences, roughly 7.6% occurring once; the ten biggest clones make up about 10%. Study-wide points: VDJdb matching, biased toward anti-spike CD8 responses, missed private and CD4 specificities.

The CDR3 length is 14 residues. The V and J ends lost 6 bases and 6 bases, in that order; junction bases with no gene match: 7. Germline CDR1 is MNHEY and CDR2 is SMNVEV (reference sequence). The chain is built from TRBV27 and TRBJ1-2; 10 positions match TRBD1. The TCR was taken from an adult who was a healthcare worker with PCR-confirmed SARS-CoV-2 infection or an uninfected control (not recorded which). The sequencing here drew on whole blood, taken at baseline. DNA of the CDR3: TGTGCCAGCAGGAGACAGGGGGCACCCCATGGCTACACCTTC. This gives the protein CASRRQGAPHGYTF.